This T cell receptor (beta chain) was profiled in a study of T-cell memory formation after mild COVID-19. Whole-study findings and limits: CM and EM subsets held most contracting CD4+ clones; EMRA held CD8+ ones. Cross-reactive memory seemingly joined, as some responding clones were found in pre-infection memory. There was a balanced CD4/CD8 profile in clones contracting day 15 to 85, and later expanders leaned CD4+.

It was 5'RACE with constant-segment primers that produced the TCR alpha and TCR beta cDNA libraries, which carried sample barcodes and UMIs. TCRdb re-analysed the 5' RACE reads in MiXCR, keeping a single row per CDR3 protein. The sample lists about 400,000 distinct CDR3 sequences, about a quarter occurring once. For this clonotype: The target antigen is unknown.

Sequenced material: PBMCs or a T cell subset sorted from them (not recorded which). The sequence derives from an adult woman who had mild COVID-19 (a few samples of this study predate the infection). Cell type and time point are not known.

This CDR3 is CASQAGAPTNEQFF. Written as DNA, the CDR3 is TGCGCCAGCCAGGCGGGTGCTCCTACCAATGAGCAGTTCTTC. The chain combines TRBV4-1 with TRBJ2-1, with D possibly TRBD2 on 5 matching bases. In germline, CDR1 is MGHRA, CDR2 YSYEKL. Trimming cost V 8 bases and J 6 bases, with 17 bases left between them. CDR3 size: 14 residues.